This TCR beta chain was sequenced for a study of blood T cell repertoires in COVID-19. Clones were read by immunoSEQ multiplex PCR, and TCRdb kept only the in-frame ones, dropping some. The sample shows 150,000 to 180,000 clones, roughly 84% of them seen only once. The V end lost 5 bases, the J end lost 2 bases, and 5 bases lay between the germline ends. The germline V gene encodes CDR1 SEHNR and CDR2 FQNEAQ (reference sequence). CDR3 length: 12 residues. This clonotype was obtained from a man between 60 and 70 years old with COVID-19, enrolled during active disease. The chain combines TRBV7-9 with TRBJ2-3; D ambiguous. Sequencing used peripheral blood. In DNA form, the CDR3 reads TGTGCCAGCAGCCTGTTCACAGATACGCAGTATTTT. It encodes CASSLFTDTQYF.